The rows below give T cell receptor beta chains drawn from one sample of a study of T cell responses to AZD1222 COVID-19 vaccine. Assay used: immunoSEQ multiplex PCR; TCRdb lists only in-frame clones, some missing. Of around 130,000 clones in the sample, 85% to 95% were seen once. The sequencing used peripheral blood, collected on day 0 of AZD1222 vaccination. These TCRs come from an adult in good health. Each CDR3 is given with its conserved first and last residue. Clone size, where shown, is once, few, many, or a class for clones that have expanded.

CDR3: CASSARDRDYNEQFF
J: TRBJ2-1
length: 15
size: -
V: TRBV21-1

CDR3: CASSQDGPRVGDYGYTF
J: TRBJ1-2
length: 17
size: -
V: TRBV3-1/TRBV3-2

CDR3: CASSPTTWGRDEQYF
J: TRBJ2-7
length: 15
size: -
V: TRBV27

CDR3: CASRQGTGTTGELFF
J: TRBJ2-2
length: 15
size: -
V: TRBV27

CDR3: CSARDQETQYF
J: TRBJ2-5
length: 11
size: -
V: TRBV20-1

CDR3: CASSFMGYGEKLFF
J: TRBJ1-4
length: 14
size: once
V: TRBV27

CDR3: CASTDRESGEAFF
J: TRBJ1-1
length: 13
size: -
V: TRBV6-6

CDR3: CASGGPSYEQYF
J: TRBJ2-7
length: 12
size: once
V: TRBV6-6

CDR3: CASRPPLPGRLGREKLFF
J: TRBJ1-4
length: 18
size: -
V: TRBV7-9

CDR3: CATQEGNYGYTF
J: TRBJ1-2
length: 12
size: -
V: TRBV19

CDR3: CASSDLGLGTGELFF
J: TRBJ2-2
length: 15
size: -
V: TRBV2

CDR3: CASSSGTLGYTF
J: TRBJ1-2
length: 12
size: -
V: TRBV6-2/TRBV6-3

CDR3: CASSSGTGLTDTQYF
J: TRBJ2-3
length: 15
size: -
V: TRBV7-8

CDR3: CATRGDSAYEQYF
J: TRBJ2-7
length: 13
size: once
V: TRBV15

CDR3: CASSQGQGPPYEQYF
J: TRBJ2-7
length: 15
size: -
V: TRBV16

CDR3: CASSFGGPSSGNTIYF
J: TRBJ1-3
length: 16
size: once
V: TRBV7-9

CDR3: CASSARQGGTGELFF
J: TRBJ2-2
length: 15
size: -
V: TRBV7-2

CDR3: CAWSPGLGLNEQFF
J: TRBJ2-1
length: 14
size: -
V: TRBV30

CDR3: CASSLDGSRTEAFF
J: TRBJ1-1
length: 14
size: -
V: TRBV11-2

CDR3: CAWSSGTGGVGNNQPQYF
J: -
length: 18
size: -
V: TRBV30

CDR3: CASSDSNQGANSPLHF
J: TRBJ1-6
length: 16
size: -
V: TRBV6-4

CDR3: CASSPPPDRVGTGELFF
J: TRBJ2-2
length: 17
size: -
V: TRBV3-1/TRBV3-2

CDR3: CASSQGRGSSSYEQYF
J: TRBJ2-7
length: 16
size: -
V: TRBV4-2

CDR3: CSAETSGNTIYF
J: TRBJ1-3
length: 12
size: -
V: TRBV29-1

CDR3: CASSFSLGGPAYNEQFF
J: TRBJ2-1
length: 17
size: -
V: TRBV7-9

CDR3: CASSLSSEGYTF
J: TRBJ1-2
length: 12
size: -
V: TRBV12-3/TRBV12-4

CDR3: CASSLYYTEAFF
J: TRBJ1-1
length: 12
size: -
V: TRBV7-8

CDR3: CASSLARASYEQYF
J: TRBJ2-7
length: 14
size: few
V: TRBV7-8